This T cell receptor (beta chain) was profiled in a study of T cells in Graves' hyperthyroidism and ophthalmopathy. In patients aged 18 to 65, hyperthyroidism was newly diagnosed, with duration under 2 months. RNA transcripts yielded amplified TCR beta CDR3 regions. The primer set for the first-round RT-PCR of the TCR CDR3 was HTBI. TCRdb analysed the multiplex PCR reads with MiXCR anew, one entry per CDR3 protein. Of some 600,000 distinct CDR3 sequences listed, just over 45% are singletons. Study outcomes and limitations: Stable hyperthyroidism was separated from ophthalmopathy by a model based on 13 V-J features. Ophthalmopathy, as predicted by the model, came a median approximately 5.9 months after the prediction.

Concerning this clonotype: Its cognate antigen is unknown.

The CDR3 runs to 14 residues. Per the germline V gene, CDR1 is MGHDK and CDR2 is SYGVNS. Trimming removed 6 bases at V and 7 bases at J, with 19 bases between. The sequence derives from a woman under 30 with Graves' hyperthyroidism. The V and J genes are TRBV25-1 and TRBJ2-7; no reliable D call. Source material: peripheral blood or thyroid tissue (not recorded which). CDR3 DNA sequence: TGTGCCAGCAGCCATACCCGGGCCGGAGAGGAGCAGTACTTC. Protein: CASSHTRAGEEQYF.